One sample yielded the 5 T cell receptor beta chains listed below, sequenced in a study of shared clonotypes between healthy human individuals. TCRdb keeps only in-frame clones here, not all; method: immunoSEQ multiplex PCR. The table has roughly 2.6 million clones, 90% to 95% seen once; the top ten hold about 0.13%. The sequenced sample consisted of naive CD4+ T cells sorted from blood. Indicated subset: CD45RA+ positively selected. These receptors came from a man in his late teens or twenties in good health.

This sequence joins TRBV6-5 and TRBJ1-3, with TRBD1 matching over 8 bases. Germline assignment: CDR1 MNHEY and CDR2 SVGAGI. The CDR3 has 15 amino acids. J lost 1 base, V lost 5 bases, and 4 bases had no gene match. This CDR3 is CASSITGGSGNTIYF. The CDR3 DNA sequence: TGTGCCAGCAGTATTACAGGGGGATCTGGAAACACCATATATTTT.

Concerning this clone: The same CDR3 can be traced to other DNA sequences in this sample. The rearrangement joins TRBV6-6 to TRBJ1-2, with no clear D. Per germline, CDR1 MNHNY and CDR2 SVGAGI (reference sequence). V was cut by 0 bases and J by 6 bases, with 5 bases left in between. The CDR3 covers 12 residues. CDR3 nucleotides: TGTGCCAGCAGTTACTCCGGGAATGGCTACACCTTC. Its protein product is CASSYSGNGYTF.

The rearrangement joins TRBV18 to TRBJ1-1, with D perhaps matching TRBD1 (5 bases). The germline V gene has CDR1 KGHSH and CDR2 LQKENI. The CDR3 spans 16 residues. V was shortened by 2 bases and J by 0 bases, with 13 bases between the two germline ends. This CDR3 reads CASSPFAGLMNTEAFF. CDR3 nucleotides: TGTGCCAGCTCACCATTCGCAGGGCTCATGAACACTGAAGCTTTCTTT. Combining the CDR3 with reference TRBV18 and TRBJ1-1 gives the whole variable domain NAGVMQNPRHLVRRRGQEARLRCSPMKGHSHVYWYRQLPEEGLKFMVYLQKENIIDESGMPKERFSAEFPKEGPSILRIQQVVRGDSAAYFCASSPFAGLMNTEAFFGQGTRLTVV.

J is TRBJ1-2 and V is TRBV5-5; maybe TRBD1 (5 bases). Per the germline V gene, CDR1 is SGHKS and CDR2 is YYEKEE (reference sequence). Trimming stripped 0 bases from V and 8 bases from J, with 11 bases between. This CDR3 contains 13 residues. CDR3 coding DNA: TGTGCCAGCAGCTTGGACAGCTGGGGCGGCTACACCTTC. Translation gives CASSLDSWGGYTF.

In its sample, this clone was seen a few times. The sample has other DNA sequences that encode this CDR3 too. This chain joins TRBV30 and TRBJ1-5; D is possibly TRBD1 (6 bases). V was trimmed by 3 bases and J by 3 bases, leaving 9 bases between them. There are 13 residues in the CDR3. Germline CDR1 and CDR2: GTSNPN and SVGIG (reference sequence). CDR3 nucleotides: TGTGCCTGGAGCAACAGGGCCAATCAGCCCCAGCATTTT. Its protein is CAWSNRANQPQHF.